This T cell receptor beta chain was sequenced in a study of T-cell reconstitution after alpha-beta-depleted transplantation in children. The study's findings and limits: Reported findings indicate that, about two months after transplant, alpha-beta T cells came from several hundred expanded clones, which were derived from non-depleted graft cells. One year after transplant, T-cell counts and diversity came mostly from newly produced T cells.

For TCRbeta, the library was prepared with unique molecular identifiers. Each CDR3 protein gets one entry after TCRdb re-called the PCR reads with MiXCR. Of approximately 170,000 distinct CDR3 sequences in the sample, more than 9.5% were seen once. Germline CDR1 MNHNS, CDR2 SASEGT. The length of the CDR3 is 15 residues. V lost 7 bases, J lost 10 bases, and 20 bases lay in between. This clonotype was seen many times. The antigen is not known. The chain is built from TRBV6-1 and TRBJ1-6, with D tentatively TRBD1 (6 bases). The sample was PBMCs, taken before TCRalphabeta/CD19-depleted stem cell transplant. The receptor's source is a boy aged 2 to 10 with acute myeloid leukemia, due to receive a stem cell transplant. The CDR3 DNA follows: TGTGCCAGCACCCGGCTCGGACAGTCGAGGTCACCCCTCCACTTT. Translated, it gives CASTRLGQSRSPLHF.